Given below is one TCR beta chain in context. Its antigen is still unknown. The sample originates from a study of cytomegalovirus exposure and HLA in healthy donors. Primers: 60 Vbeta forward and 13 Jbeta reverse. Sequencing was performed with immunoSEQ multiplex PCR; in TCRdb, only in-frame clones are kept and a portion is missing. The sample shows 140,000 or so clones, less than 85% of them seen only once. Study outcomes and limitations: There were some V segments, including TRBV6-2 and TRBV6-3, excluded as indistinguishable.

The length of the CDR3 is 19 residues. Trimming removed 3 bases from V and 7 bases from J; junction bases left unmatched: 20. This sequence was found in a man in his forties in good health and CMV-seronegative. The rearrangement uses TRBV23-1 and TRBJ2-7; the match to TRBD1 covers 11 bases. TRBV23-1 is an open reading frame, and its role is uncertain. Sequencing was carried out using PBMCs. This CDR3 reads CASSHQDRGRRGGAGEQYF. In DNA, the CDR3 is TGCGCCAGCAGTCATCAGGACAGGGGGCGTCGTGGGGGGGCGGGGGAGCAGTACTTC.